This passage covers 20 T cell receptor beta chains from one sample sequenced in a study of graft-versus-host responses after intestinal transplantation. The protocol was immunoSEQ multiplex PCR, while the TCRdb copy is restricted to in-frame clones and leaves out a portion. The sample shows tens of thousands of clones, 33% of them seen only once. The researchers put 200,000 CFSE-labeled responder cells into plates with 200,000 irradiated, violet-dye-labeled stimulator cells. The material sequenced was alloreactive CD8+ T cells from a mixed lymphocyte reaction culture, taken before intestinal transplant. Subset in this sample: CFSE-low proliferating T cells sorted from approximately six-day pre-transplant mixed lymphocyte reaction (GvH or HvG direction). These receptor sequences come from a human patient who received an intestinal transplant.

The chain carries TRBV6-5 and TRBJ1-1; 7 positions agree with TRBD1. The CDR3 spans 13 residues. The ends lost 5 bases at V and 3 bases at J; junction bases unmatched: 3. CDR1 is MNHEY, CDR2 SVGAGI, per germline. The CDR3 reads CASSQTGYTEAFF. The CDR3 coding sequence is TGTGCCAGCAGTCAGACAGGGTACACTGAAGCTTTCTTT.

This clone has a handful of counts. The chain employs TRBV11-2 and TRBJ2-1; perhaps TRBD2 as D (6 bases). The germline V gene has CDR1 SGHAT and CDR2 FQNNGV. The CDR3 has 15 amino acids. The V end lost 0 bases, the J end lost 8 bases, and 14 bases lay between the germline ends. CDR3 coding DNA: TGTGCCAGCAGCTTAGATATCGGGAGTGGCTATGAGCAGTTCTTC. This encodes CASSLDIGSGYEQFF.

This chain links TRBV5-4 with TRBJ2-1, with D hard to call. The CDR3 extends over 11 amino acids. Germline CDR1 is SGHNT and CDR2 is YYREEE (reference sequence). Trimming shortened V by 1 base and J by 4 bases, and 0 bases separated the two germline ends. The CDR3, as DNA: TGTGCCAGCAGCTTGTACAATGAGCAGTTCTTC. This translates into CASSLYNEQFF.

A word on this clone: The germline gene is not matched at one end of the junction; a read error may be the cause. This chain links TRBV5-4 with TRBJ1-2; maybe TRBD1 (5 bases). The CDR3 runs to 13 residues. CDR1 and CDR2 from the germline V gene are SGHNT and YYREEE (reference sequence). CDR3 region: CASSQDRGPGYTF. CDR3 DNA: TGCGCCAGCAGCCAAGATAGGGGACCAGGCTACACCTTC.

This clone was detected only a few times. The chain links TRBV4-3 to TRBJ1-1; D gene ambiguous. V lost 4 bases and J lost 1, with 13 bases in between. Germline V gene data show CDR1 as LGHNA and CDR2 as YSLEER. This CDR3 region has 15 residues. CDR3 in amino acids: CASSPADTTNTEAFF. The CDR3 DNA follows: TGCGCCAGCAGCCCTGCTGACACCACGAACACTGAAGCTTTCTTT.

CDR3: CASSRGTDLGYGYTF. DNA for the CDR3: TGTGCCAGCAGCAGAGGGACAGACCTTGGATATGGCTACACCTTC. V usage is TRBV5-4 and J usage is TRBJ1-2; TRBD1 agrees at 7 bases. The germline V gene encodes CDR1 SGHNT and CDR2 YYREEE (reference sequence). The CDR3 has 15 residues. Trimming took 4 bases from V and 5 from J; bases not matched to a gene: 11.

By share, this clone ranks as medium-sized. One end of the junction varies from germline; a read error may be responsible. This sequence joins TRBV25-1 and TRBJ1-2; D remains ambiguous. CDR3 size: 13 residues. CDR1 and CDR2 (germline): MGHDK, SYGVNS. CDR3 DNA: TGTGCCAGCAGCGAATCACCCGACAATGGCTACACCTTC. It specifies CASSESPDNGYTF.

The chain is built from TRBV27 and TRBJ2-1, with 10 bases aligning to TRBD1. CDR3 size: 14 residues. V trimming: 6 bases; J trimming: 2 bases; junction bases outside the gene matches: 1. CDR1 and CDR2 from the germline V gene are MNHEY and SMNVEV (reference sequence). This CDR3 reads CASSGTGAYNEQFF. CDR3 in DNA: TGTGCCAGCAGCGGGACAGGGGCCTACAATGAGCAGTTCTTC.

This clone was seen a few times. The chain joins TRBV19 to TRBJ2-1; no definite D call. The CDR3 extends over 12 amino acids. Germline V gene lookup returns CDR1 LNHDA and CDR2 SQIVND (reference sequence). V lost 10 bases and J lost 4, with 11 bases in between. The CDR3 reads CATQFGYNEQFF. The CDR3 coding sequence is TGTGCCACCCAATTCGGTTACAATGAGCAGTTCTTC.

By its share, this clone is medium-sized. The chain couples TRBV6-6 to TRBJ1-4; possible D gene TRBD1, 5 bases. Germline loops: CDR1 MNHNY, CDR2 SVGAGI (reference sequence). The length of the CDR3 is 13 residues. Trimming pared 6 bases from V and 6 bases from J, leaving 11 bases between. The chain's CDR3 is CASRLRADEKLFF. CDR3 in DNA: TGTGCCAGCAGACTCAGGGCGGATGAAAAACTGTTTTTT.

The V and J genes are TRBV28 and TRBJ2-5; TRBD2 matches at 14 bases. Trimming at V came to 0 bases and at J to 4 bases, leaving 7 bases not matched to a gene. This CDR3 region has 18 residues. CDR1 is MDHEN, CDR2 SYDVKM, per germline. CDR3 coding DNA: TGTGCCAGCAGTTTATGGGCGGGACTAGCGGGAGAGGGAGAGACCCAGTACTTC. Amino acid sequence: CASSLWAGLAGEGETQYF. The variable domain in full, with the rest retrieved from reference TRBV28 and TRBJ2-5, is DVKVTQSSRYLVKRTGEKVFLECVQDMDHENMFWYRQDPGLGLRLIYFSYDVKMKEKGDIPEGYSVSREKKERFSLILESASTNQTSMYLCASSLWAGLAGEGETQYFGPGTRLLVL.

A note on this clone: A far bigger clonotype differs at one base, so this is likely a read error. The chain has TRBV7-6 and TRBJ2-6; TRBD1 matches at 7 bases. The germline V gene has CDR1 SGHVS and CDR2 FNYEAQ. This CDR3 comprises 17 residues. Trimming at V came to 5 bases and at J to 0 bases, leaving 7 bases not matched to a gene. CDR3 sequence reads: CASSPGTVRSGANVLTF. The CDR3 nucleotides are TGTGCCAGCAGCCCCGGGACAGTTCGCTCTGGGGCCAACGTCCTGACTTTC. Using reference TRBV7-6 and TRBJ2-6 for the parts outside the CDR3, the full variable domain is GAGVSQSPRYKVTKRGQDVALRCDPISGHVSLYWYRQALGQGPEFLTYFNYEAQQDKSGLPNDRFSAERPEGSISTLTIQRTEQRDSAMYRCASSPGTVRSGANVLTFGAGSRLTVL.

This clone was observed a handful of times. V gene TRBV28 combines with J gene TRBJ2-1, with 8 bases matching TRBD2. The germline gives CDR1 MDHEN, CDR2 SYDVKM. The CDR3 totals 17 residues. J lost 5 bases, V lost 5 bases, and 14 bases had no gene match. The CDR3 sequence is CASSLHGLASGDNEQFF. The DNA for the CDR3 is TGTGCCAGCAGTCTCCATGGACTAGCAAGCGGGGACAATGAGCAGTTCTTC. Complete variable domain (other parts from reference TRBV28 and TRBJ2-1): DVKVTQSSRYLVKRTGEKVFLECVQDMDHENMFWYRQDPGLGLRLIYFSYDVKMKEKGDIPEGYSVSREKKERFSLILESASTNQTSMYLCASSLHGLASGDNEQFFGPGTRLTVL.

The chain links TRBV18 to TRBJ2-5; D ambiguous. Germline V gene data show CDR1 as KGHSH and CDR2 as LQKENI. Trimming cost V 0 bases and J 2 bases, with 10 bases left between them. There are 15 residues in the CDR3. As DNA, the CDR3 is TGTGCCAGCTCACCACCGGTTCGGATACAAGAGACCCAGTACTTC. It encodes CASSPPVRIQETQYF.

This clone was counted only a few times. The rearrangement links TRBV7-9 to TRBJ1-1; unclear D gene. CDR3 length: 14 residues. V shed 4 bases and J shed 0 bases, with 9 bases lying between them. The V gene's germline CDR1 is SEHNR and CDR2 FQNEAQ (reference sequence). The DNA of the CDR3 is TGTGCCAGCAGCTCCAGGAGGTTGAACACTGAAGCTTTCTTT. Its translation: CASSSRRLNTEAFF.

The rearrangement uses TRBV5-1 and TRBJ2-1; TRBD2 aligns across 7 bases. This CDR3 comprises 13 residues. Germline CDR1 and CDR2: SGHRS and YFSETQ. J was trimmed by 5 bases and V by 6 bases; bases with no gene match: 5. CDR3 nucleotides: TGCGCCAGCATGTCTAGCGGCAACAATGAGCAGTTCTTC. Its protein product is CASMSSGNNEQFF.

This chain uses TRBV29-1 with TRBJ2-2, with a weak D call TRBD2 (6 bases). Germline V gives CDR1 SQVTM, CDR2 ANQGSEA. Trimming took off 6 bases at V and 0 bases at J, with 8 bases between the two ends. The CDR3 sequence is 13 residues long. CDR3 amino acids: CSVGEANTGELFF. DNA for the CDR3: TGCAGCGTGGGGGAGGCGAACACCGGGGAGCTGTTTTTT.

This clone is labeled as medium-sized (0.01 to 0.1%). The V and J genes are TRBV6-4 and TRBJ1-2; D not resolved. This CDR3 contains 11 residues. V lost 2 bases and J lost 2, with 0 bases in between. Germline CDR1 and CDR2: MRHNA and SNTAGT. The CDR3 region is CASSDNYGYTF. DNA of the CDR3: TGTGCCAGCAGTGACAACTATGGCTACACCTTC.

This clone came up a few times. The genes are TRBV7-9 and TRBJ2-7; 8 bases are a match to TRBD2. Germline V CDR1 and CDR2: SEHNR, FQNEAQ (reference sequence). This CDR3 is 15 amino acids long. The V and J ends lost 2 bases and 3 bases, in that order; junction bases with no gene match: 6. The CDR3 protein is CASSLSSGDIYEQYF. DNA of the CDR3: TGTGCCAGCAGCTTAAGTAGCGGGGATATCTACGAGCAGTACTTC.

The chain is built from TRBV7-2 and TRBJ1-2, with no clear D. Germline assignment: CDR1 SGHTA and CDR2 FQGNSA. V was cut by 1 base and J by 4 bases, with 10 bases left in between. The CDR3 loop spans 14 amino acids. Here the CDR3 DNA reads TGTGCCAGCAGCTTAGGGGGAGGGAGCTATGGCTACACCTTC. This gives the protein CASSLGGGSYGYTF.